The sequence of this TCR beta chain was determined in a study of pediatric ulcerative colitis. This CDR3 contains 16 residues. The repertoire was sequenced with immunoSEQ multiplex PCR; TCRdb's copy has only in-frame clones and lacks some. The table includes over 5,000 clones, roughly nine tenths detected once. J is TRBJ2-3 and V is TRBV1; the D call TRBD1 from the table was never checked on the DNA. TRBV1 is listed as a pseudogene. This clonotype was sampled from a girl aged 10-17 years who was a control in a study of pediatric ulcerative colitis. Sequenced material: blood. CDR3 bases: TGCACCAGCAGCCAGGTTAGGGACAGGGGGCCTGATACGCAGTATTTT. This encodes CTSSQVRDRGPDTQYF.